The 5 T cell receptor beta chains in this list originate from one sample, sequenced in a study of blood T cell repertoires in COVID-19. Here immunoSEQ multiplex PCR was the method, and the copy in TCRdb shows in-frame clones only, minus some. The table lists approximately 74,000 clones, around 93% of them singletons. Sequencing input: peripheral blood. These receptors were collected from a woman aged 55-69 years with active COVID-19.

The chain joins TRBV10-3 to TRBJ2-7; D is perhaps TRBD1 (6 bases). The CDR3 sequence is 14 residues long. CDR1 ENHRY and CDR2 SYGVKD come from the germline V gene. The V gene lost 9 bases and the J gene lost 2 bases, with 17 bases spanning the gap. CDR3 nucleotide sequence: TGTGCCATAAGATCCACAGGGAATACCTACGAGCAGTACTTC. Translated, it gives CAIRSTGNTYEQYF.

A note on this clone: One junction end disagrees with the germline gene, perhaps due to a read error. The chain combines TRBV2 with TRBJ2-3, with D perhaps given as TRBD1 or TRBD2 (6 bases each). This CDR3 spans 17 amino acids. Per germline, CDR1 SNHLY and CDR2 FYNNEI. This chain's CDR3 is CASREGGWLATTDTQYF. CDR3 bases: TGTGCCAGCAGGGAAGGGGGGTGGCTAGCGACCACAGATACGCAGTATTTT. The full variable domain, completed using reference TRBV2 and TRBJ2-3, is EPEVTQTPSHQVTQMGQEVILRCVPISNHLYFYWYRQILGQKVEFLVSFYNNEISEKSEIFDDQFSVERPDGSNFTLKIRSTKLEDSAMYFCASREGGWLATTDTQYFGPGTRLTVL.

This chain's CDR3 is CASSWRSGLAGTDTQYF. The CDR3 DNA is TGTGCCAGCAGCTGGCGGAGTGGCCTAGCGGGAACAGATACGCAGTATTTT. The chain employs TRBV5-6 and TRBJ2-3, with 9 bases aligning to TRBD2. V gave up 3 bases and J gave up 3 bases; unmatched junction bases: 11. This CDR3 has 17 residues. CDR1 is SGHDT, CDR2 YYEEEE, per germline. The full variable domain, completed using reference TRBV5-6 and TRBJ2-3, is DAGVTQSPTHLIKTRGQQVTLRCSPKSGHDTVSWYQQALGQGPQFIFQYYEEEERQRGNFPDRFSGHQFPNYSSELNVNALLLGDSALYLCASSWRSGLAGTDTQYFGPGTRLTVL.

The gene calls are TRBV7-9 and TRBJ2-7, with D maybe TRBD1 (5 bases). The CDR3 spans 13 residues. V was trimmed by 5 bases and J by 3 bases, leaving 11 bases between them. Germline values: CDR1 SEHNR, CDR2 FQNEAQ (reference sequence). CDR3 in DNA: TGTGCCAGCAGCCGACAGCTAGACTACGAGCAGTACTTC. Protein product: CASSRQLDYEQYF.

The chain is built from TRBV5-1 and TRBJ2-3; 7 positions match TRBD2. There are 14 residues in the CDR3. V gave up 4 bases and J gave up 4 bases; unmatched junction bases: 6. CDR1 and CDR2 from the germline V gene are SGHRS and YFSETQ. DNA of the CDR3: TGCGCCAGCAGCGAGATAGCGGGTTCAGATACGCAGTATTTT. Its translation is CASSEIAGSDTQYF. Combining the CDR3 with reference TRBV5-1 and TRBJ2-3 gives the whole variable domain KAGVTQTPRYLIKTRGQQVTLSCSPISGHRSVSWYQQTPGQGLQFLFEYFSETQRNKGNFPGRFSGRQFSNSRSEMNVSTLELGDSALYLCASSEIAGSDTQYFGPGTRLTVL.